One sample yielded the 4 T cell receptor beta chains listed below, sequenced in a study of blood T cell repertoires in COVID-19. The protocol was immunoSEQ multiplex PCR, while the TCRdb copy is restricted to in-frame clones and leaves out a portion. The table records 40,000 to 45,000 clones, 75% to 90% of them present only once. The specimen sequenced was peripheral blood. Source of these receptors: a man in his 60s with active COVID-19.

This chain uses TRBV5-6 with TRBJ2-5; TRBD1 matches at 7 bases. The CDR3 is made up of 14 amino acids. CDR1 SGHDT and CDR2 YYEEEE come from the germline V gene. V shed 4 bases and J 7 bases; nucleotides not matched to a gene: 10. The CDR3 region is CASSPRQGRGTQYF. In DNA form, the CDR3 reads TGTGCCAGCAGCCCCCGACAGGGTCGAGGGACCCAGTACTTC.

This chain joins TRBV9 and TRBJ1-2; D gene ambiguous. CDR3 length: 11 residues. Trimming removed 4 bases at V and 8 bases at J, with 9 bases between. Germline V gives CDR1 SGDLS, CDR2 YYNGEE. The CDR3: CASSHSMGYTF. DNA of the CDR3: TGTGCCAGCAGCCACTCGATGGGCTACACCTTC.

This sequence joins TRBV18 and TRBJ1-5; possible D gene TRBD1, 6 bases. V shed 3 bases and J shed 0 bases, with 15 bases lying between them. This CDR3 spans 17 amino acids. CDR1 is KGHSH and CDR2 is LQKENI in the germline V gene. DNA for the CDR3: TGTGCCAGCTCACCCACAGGGTCGGGTTATAGCAATCAGCCCCAGCATTTT. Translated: CASSPTGSGYSNQPQHF. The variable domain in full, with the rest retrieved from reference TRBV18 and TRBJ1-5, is NAGVMQNPRHLVRRRGQEARLRCSPMKGHSHVYWYRQLPEEGLKFMVYLQKENIIDESGMPKERFSAEFPKEGPSILRIQQVVRGDSAAYFCASSPTGSGYSNQPQHFGDGTRLSIL.

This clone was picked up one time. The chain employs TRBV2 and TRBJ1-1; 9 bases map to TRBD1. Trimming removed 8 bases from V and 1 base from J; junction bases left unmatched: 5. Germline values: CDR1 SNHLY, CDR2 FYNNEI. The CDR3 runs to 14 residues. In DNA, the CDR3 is TGTGCCAGCGGTTCACAGGGGGCGAACACTGAAGCTTTCTTT. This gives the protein CASGSQGANTEAFF.